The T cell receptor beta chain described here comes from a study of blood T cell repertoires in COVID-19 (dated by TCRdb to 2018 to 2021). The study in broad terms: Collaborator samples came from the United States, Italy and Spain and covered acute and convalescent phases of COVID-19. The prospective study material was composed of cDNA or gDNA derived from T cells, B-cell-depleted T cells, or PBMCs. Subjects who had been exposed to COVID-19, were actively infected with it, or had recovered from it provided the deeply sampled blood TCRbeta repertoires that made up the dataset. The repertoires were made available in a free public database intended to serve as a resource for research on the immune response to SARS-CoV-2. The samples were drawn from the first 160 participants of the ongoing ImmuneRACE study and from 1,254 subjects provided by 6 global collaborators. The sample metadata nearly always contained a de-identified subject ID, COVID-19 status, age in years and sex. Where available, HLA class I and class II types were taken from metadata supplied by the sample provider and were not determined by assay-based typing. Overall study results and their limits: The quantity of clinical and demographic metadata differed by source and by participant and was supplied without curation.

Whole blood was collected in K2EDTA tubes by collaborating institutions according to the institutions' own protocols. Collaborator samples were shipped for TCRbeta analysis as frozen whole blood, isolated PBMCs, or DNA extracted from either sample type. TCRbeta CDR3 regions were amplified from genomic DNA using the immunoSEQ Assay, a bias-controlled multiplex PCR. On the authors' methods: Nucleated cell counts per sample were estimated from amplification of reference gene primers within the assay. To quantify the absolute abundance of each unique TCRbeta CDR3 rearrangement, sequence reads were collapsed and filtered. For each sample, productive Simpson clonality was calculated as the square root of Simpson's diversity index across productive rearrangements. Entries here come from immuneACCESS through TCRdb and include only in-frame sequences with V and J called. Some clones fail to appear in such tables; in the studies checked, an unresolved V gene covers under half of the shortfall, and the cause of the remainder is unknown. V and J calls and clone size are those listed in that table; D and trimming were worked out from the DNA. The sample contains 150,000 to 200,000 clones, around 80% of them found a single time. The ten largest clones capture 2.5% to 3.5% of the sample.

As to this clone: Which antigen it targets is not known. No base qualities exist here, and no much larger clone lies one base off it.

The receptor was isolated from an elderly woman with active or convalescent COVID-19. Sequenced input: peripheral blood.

The CDR3 sequence is CASSPRRESSYEQYF. The sequenced DNA: TGTGCCAGCTCACCTAGGCGGGAGAGCTCCTACGAGCAGTACTTC. The rearrangement joined TRBV18 to TRBJ2-7, with 7 central nucleotides matching TRBD2. V has 3 bases trimmed and J has 0 bases trimmed; junction bases matching no gene number 5. From its cysteine to its phenylalanine, the CDR3 spans 15 amino acids. The kept DNA is CDR3 alone, 45 bases in frame from the first base. The germline V gene encodes CDR1 KGHSH and CDR2 LQKENI. The CDR3 plus the reference TRBV18 and TRBJ2-7 genes for the other parts give the full variable domain: NAGVMQNPRHLVRRRGQEARLRCSPMKGHSHVYWYRQLPEEGLKFMVYLQKENIIDESGMPKERFSAEFPKEGPSILRIQQVVRGDSAAYFCASSPRRESSYEQYFGPGTRLTVT.